The 18 T cell receptor beta chains listed next were all sequenced from one sample in a study of CD8 T cells in ankylosing spondylitis. One entry per CDR3 protein, called by TCRdb with MiXCR from the 5' RACE reads. The profile shows fewer than 400,000 distinct CDR3 sequences, 8% of them singletons. No antigen is known for these receptors. The study, taken as a whole, reports: Seemingly distinctive of ankylosing spondylitis blood was a TCR beta motif formed by eight highly homologous variants.

Sequencing was performed on blood, either unsorted or a sorted T cell fraction (not recorded which). The receptors shown here come from a male donor with ankylosing spondylitis.

This clonotype was found a few times. The chain recombines TRBV7-2 with TRBJ1-4; TRBD1 might be the D (6 bases). CDR1 SGHTA and CDR2 FQGNSA come from the germline V gene. The CDR3 is 14 amino acids. Trimming took 6 bases from V and 5 from J, leaving 13 bases between them. CDR3 residues: CASSYPGGNEKLFF. The CDR3 DNA sequence: TGTGCCAGCAGTTATCCGGGGGGCAATGAAAAACTGTTTTTT.

The chain joins TRBV2 to TRBJ2-2; 8 bases line up with TRBD1. The V segment lost 5 bases and the J segment 5 bases; nucleotides outside the gene matches: 16. Looked up from germline, CDR1 is SNHLY and CDR2 is FYNNEI. CDR3 size: 18 residues. The CDR3 is CASSRNTGTGGRTGELFF. The DNA for the CDR3 is TGTGCCAGCAGTAGAAATACCGGGACAGGCGGCAGGACCGGGGAGCTGTTTTTT. The full variable domain, rest sourced from reference TRBV2 and TRBJ2-2, is EPEVTQTPSHQVTQMGQEVILRCVPISNHLYFYWYRQILGQKVEFLVSFYNNEISEKSEIFDDQFSVERPDGSNFTLKIRSTKLEDSAMYFCASSRNTGTGGRTGELFFGEGSRLTVL.

This clonotype appeared many times. J is TRBJ2-1 and V is TRBV14, with D possibly matching TRBD2 (7 bases). Germline values: CDR1 SGHDN, CDR2 FVKESK. CDR3 length: 20 amino acids. V dropped 4 bases and J dropped 5 bases, with 30 bases sitting between them. The CDR3 DNA is TGTGCCAGCAGCCCACGCTTGGGGGGCCGGGCGGGAGTGCCTGACAATGAGCAGTTCTTC. It yields the protein CASSPRLGGRAGVPDNEQFF.

The sample holds a few counts of this clonotype. The chain uses TRBV20-1 and TRBJ2-7; weak D call: TRBD2 (6 bases). The germline V gene encodes CDR1 DFQATT and CDR2 SNEGSKA (reference sequence). V lost 6 bases, J lost 4 bases, and 16 bases lay in between. This CDR3 contains 13 residues. Here the CDR3 reads CSATKAGTYEQYF. The CDR3 DNA sequence: TGCAGTGCGACGAAGGCGGGAACATACGAGCAGTACTTC.

This chain connects TRBV18 to TRBJ2-3, with D possibly TRBD1 on 6 matching bases. The CDR3 consists of 16 residues. CDR1 KGHSH and CDR2 LQKENI come from the germline V gene. The germline V and J ends were trimmed by 0 bases and 6 bases, with 16 bases remaining between them. CDR3 region: CASSPPNTGQVDTQYF. CDR3 nucleotides: TGTGCCAGCTCACCACCGAACACAGGGCAGGTGGATACGCAGTATTTT. The entire variable domain, with the rest obtained from reference TRBV18 and TRBJ2-3, is as follows: NAGVMQNPRHLVRRRGQEARLRCSPMKGHSHVYWYRQLPEEGLKFMVYLQKENIIDESGMPKERFSAEFPKEGPSILRIQQVVRGDSAAYFCASSPPNTGQVDTQYFGPGTRLTVL.

This clonotype was observed a handful of times. The chain links TRBV18 to TRBJ2-5; D assignment may be TRBD1 or TRBD2 (6 bases each). Trimming cost V 1 base and J 5 bases, with 14 bases left between them. CDR3 length equals 15 residues. The germline V gene encodes CDR1 KGHSH and CDR2 LQKENI. CDR3 region: CASSPRGGPGETQYF. In DNA, the CDR3 is TGTGCCAGCTCACCACGTGGGGGGCCCGGCGAGACCCAGTACTTC.

In its sample, this clonotype was seen a few times. Written as DNA, the CDR3 is TGTGCCACCTCAATCGTTATACAGCCGAGCAATGAGCAGTTCTTC. This sequence encodes CATSIVIQPSNEQFF. The V and J genes are TRBV28 and TRBJ2-1; D gene uncertain. The CDR3 loop spans 15 amino acids. CDR1 is MDHEN, CDR2 SYDVKM, per germline. Trimming took off 10 bases at V and 6 bases at J, with 22 bases between the two ends.

This CDR3 reads CASSLWFGRGETQYF. As DNA, the CDR3 is TGTGCCAGCAGCTTGTGGTTCGGGAGGGGAGAGACCCAGTACTTC. V is TRBV5-5 and J is TRBJ2-5; 8 nucleotides align to TRBD2. Germline V gene sequence: CDR1 SGHKS, CDR2 YYEKEE (reference sequence). This CDR3 contains 15 residues. V dropped 1 base and J dropped 4; count of bases not matched to a gene: 6. Filled out from reference TRBV5-5 and TRBJ2-5, the complete variable domain reads DAGVTQSPTHLIKTRGQQVTLRCSPISGHKSVSWYQQVLGQGPQFIFQYYEKEERGRGNFPDRFSARQFPNYSSELNVNALLLGDSALYLCASSLWFGRGETQYFGPGTRLLVL.

The J gene is TRBJ2-7, the V gene TRBV29-1; D gene unclear. Trimming cost V 6 bases and J 0 bases, with 12 bases left between them. The CDR3 extends over 13 amino acids. CDR1 and CDR2 (germline): SQVTM, ANQGSEA. The CDR3 DNA sequence: TGCAGCGTCGCAACGTTCAGCTCCTACGAGCAGTACTTC. Amino acids: CSVATFSSYEQYF.

The V gene is TRBV2, the J gene TRBJ2-3, with D tentatively TRBD1 (5 bases). V lost 10 bases, J lost 2 bases, and 16 bases lay in between. Germline CDR1 and CDR2: SNHLY and FYNNEI. The CDR3 has 14 amino acids. CDR3 protein: CATQKGFTTDTQYF. In DNA form, the CDR3 reads TGTGCCACCCAGAAGGGGTTTACCACAGATACGCAGTATTTT.

This clonotype was detected ten times or more. The chain combines TRBV20-1 with TRBJ2-3, with D possibly TRBD2 on 6 matching bases. Trimming took 6 bases from V and 4 from J, leaving 14 bases between them. The germline V gene encodes CDR1 DFQATT and CDR2 SNEGSKA (reference sequence). The CDR3 spans 13 residues. The DNA of the CDR3 is TGCAGTGCGGCGGGAAGTAGGGCAGATACGCAGTATTTT. This sequence encodes CSAAGSRADTQYF.

This clonotype has only a few counts. The genes are TRBV5-1 and TRBJ2-1, with 11 bases aligning to TRBD2. V was pared by 0 bases and J by 11 bases, with 4 bases of the junction left unmatched. The CDR3 consists of 14 residues. Germline assignment: CDR1 SGHRS and CDR2 YFSETQ. Written as DNA, the CDR3 is TGCGCCAGCAGCTTGGTTACTAGCGGGAGCCAGCAGTTCTTC. Translation gives CASSLVTSGSQQFF.

There are a few counts of this clonotype. The chain couples TRBV10-3 to TRBJ2-7; 11 bases are a match to TRBD1. Trimming removed 6 bases from V and 1 base from J; junction bases left unmatched: 5. The CDR3 length is 15 residues. Germline CDR1 and CDR2: ENHRY and SYGVKD. The CDR3 region is CAIRDGQGASYEQYF. CDR3 in DNA: TGTGCCATCAGAGATGGACAGGGGGCGTCCTACGAGCAGTACTTC.

The V call is TRBV4-1, the J call TRBJ2-4, with 9 nucleotides matching TRBD1. V lost 1 base, J lost 6 bases, and 4 bases stayed unmatched. Germline V gene lookup returns CDR1 MGHRA and CDR2 YSYEKL. The CDR3 is 15 amino acids. CDR3 DNA: TGCGCCAGCAGCCAAGGGGACAGGGTCGGAAACATTCAGTACTTC. Encoded protein: CASSQGDRVGNIQYF.

V usage is TRBV12-3 or TRBV12-4 and J usage is TRBJ2-5; D gene ambiguous. This CDR3 has 12 amino acids. The V and J ends lost 6 bases and 1 base respectively, with 6 bases between them. This CDR3 is CASSETQETQYF. The DNA of the CDR3 is TGTGCCAGCAGCGAAACCCAAGAGACCCAGTACTTC.

This clonotype occurred a few times. The chain is built from TRBV6-1 and TRBJ2-7, with 7 bases fitting TRBD2. Germline CDR1 reads MNHNS; CDR2 reads SASEGT. CDR3 length: 14 amino acids. Trimming at V came to 5 bases and at J to 2 bases, leaving 6 bases not matched to a gene. For the CDR3, the DNA is TGTGCCAGCAGTCCCAGGACTAGGGCCTACGAGCAGTACTTC. Its protein product is CASSPRTRAYEQYF.

Of note for this clonotype: A read error may account for a junction end that differs from germline. The gene calls are TRBV7-2 and TRBJ2-1; D might be TRBD2 (6 bases). The CDR3 covers 15 residues. In germline, CDR1 is SGHTA, CDR2 FQGNSA. The CDR3 spells CASGFLRLAYNEQFF. The CDR3 DNA reads as TGTGCCAGCGGCTTTCTTCGACTAGCCTACAATGAGCAGTTCTTC. The full variable domain, completed using reference TRBV7-2 and TRBJ2-1, is GAGVSQSPSNKVTEKGKDVELRCDPISGHTALYWYRQSLGQGLEFLIYFQGNSAPDKSGLPSDRFSAERTGGSVSTLTIQRTQQEDSAVYLCASGFLRLAYNEQFFGPGTRLTVL.

Ten or more counts support this clonotype. The rearrangement joins TRBV5-1 to TRBJ2-5, with D maybe TRBD1 (6 bases). Trimming took off 0 bases at V and 5 bases at J, with 17 bases between the two ends. The CDR3 is 16 residues long. Per germline, CDR1 SGHRS and CDR2 YFSETQ. DNA of the CDR3: TGCGCCAGCAGCTTGGACTATACAGGGCTCGGGGAGACCCAGTACTTC. It specifies CASSLDYTGLGETQYF.